The 32 T cell receptor beta chains in this list originate from one sample, sequenced in a study of blood T cell repertoires in COVID-19. Sequencing was performed with immunoSEQ multiplex PCR; in TCRdb, only in-frame clones are kept and a portion is missing. The table lists about 47,000 clones, 82% of them singletons, with roughly 15% in the top ten. Sample: peripheral blood. Receptors originate from a human donor with acute or convalescent COVID-19. The donor label of this sample is uncertain.

The V gene is TRBV30, the J gene TRBJ2-5; D perhaps matches TRBD2 (5 bases). Trimming removed 0 bases at V and 1 base at J, with 18 bases between. Germline values: CDR1 GTSNPN, CDR2 SVGIG (reference sequence). This CDR3 spans 17 amino acids. The CDR3 here is CAWSVPGGRRFQETQYF. The CDR3 DNA is TGTGCCTGGAGTGTACCCGGAGGAAGGAGGTTCCAAGAGACCCAGTACTTC.

This clone came up once. The chain employs TRBV12-3 or TRBV12-4 and TRBJ1-1, with D perhaps TRBD1 (5 bases). Trimming shortened V by 3 bases and J by 3 bases, and 8 bases separated the two germline ends. The CDR3 has 13 residues. The CDR3, as DNA: TGTGCCAGCAGTTTCCTGACAGACACTGAAGCTTTCTTT. Amino acids: CASSFLTDTEAFF.

The chain combines TRBV6-5 with TRBJ1-4; D is unresolved. Germline V gives CDR1 MNHEY, CDR2 SVGAGI. CDR3 length: 15 residues. Trimming took 5 bases from V and 7 from J, leaving 17 bases between them. DNA for the CDR3: TGTGCCAGCAGTCGAACCGGGTTCCTCGGTGAAAAACTGTTTTTT. Encoded protein: CASSRTGFLGEKLFF.

The rearrangement uses TRBV11-3 and TRBJ2-3; the match to TRBD2 covers 8 bases. CDR3 length: 18 residues. J was trimmed by 0 bases and V by 1 base; bases with no gene match: 9. Germline V lookup: CDR1 SGHNT, CDR2 YENEEA. CDR3 coding DNA: TGTGCCAGCAGCTTAGGGAAAACTAGCGGCGTTAGCACAGATACGCAGTATTTT. This codes for CASSLGKTSGVSTDTQYF.

This chain connects TRBV7-2 to TRBJ1-6; 7 nucleotides line up with TRBD1. V shed 4 bases, J shed 13 bases, and the junction held 13 bases outside the gene matches. The germline V gene has CDR1 SGHTA and CDR2 FQGNSA. The CDR3 consists of 15 residues. The DNA of the CDR3 is TGTGCCAGCAGCTCGGGGACAGCTCCGATAATTCCCCTCCACTTT. Its translation: CASSSGTAPIIPLHF.

The chain employs TRBV5-1 and TRBJ2-5; TRBD2 aligns across 13 bases. CDR1 and CDR2 from the germline V gene are SGHRS and YFSETQ. The CDR3 covers 18 residues. V shed 3 bases, J shed 5 bases, and the junction held 13 bases outside the gene matches. The chain's CDR3 is CASSSSGLAGALGETQYF. Written as DNA, the CDR3 is TGCGCCAGCAGCTCATCCGGACTAGCGGGAGCCCTGGGGGAGACCCAGTACTTC.

The chain recombines TRBV3-1 (or the pseudogene TRBV3-2) with TRBJ1-2; no firm D call. V dropped 0 bases and J dropped 4 bases, with 15 bases sitting between them. CDR3 size: 16 residues. Germline loops: CDR1 LGHDT, CDR2 YNNKEL (reference sequence). CDR3 loop: CASSQDGQEGIYGYTF. CDR3 DNA: TGTGCCAGCAGCCAAGATGGGCAGGAGGGAATCTATGGCTACACCTTC.

The rearrangement joins TRBV19 to TRBJ2-1; 10 bases match TRBD2. CDR1 LNHDA and CDR2 SQIVND come from the germline V gene (reference sequence). CDR3 size: 15 residues. Trimming at V came to 7 bases and at J to 5 bases, leaving 8 bases not matched to a gene. Here the CDR3 reads CASTPSGSPNNEQFF. The CDR3 DNA reads as TGTGCCAGTACCCCTAGCGGGAGTCCCAACAATGAGCAGTTCTTC.

The chain is built from TRBV2 and TRBJ2-2; possible D gene TRBD1, 6 bases. The CDR3 sequence is 14 residues long. V was shortened by 6 bases and J by 3 bases, with 11 bases between the two germline ends. Germline V gene lookup returns CDR1 SNHLY and CDR2 FYNNEI. The CDR3 spells CASSPQGYTGELFF. The CDR3 DNA reads as TGTGCCAGCAGCCCCCAGGGGTACACCGGGGAGCTGTTTTTT.

The chain recombines TRBV2 with TRBJ2-5, with D possibly being TRBD1 (5 bases). With 7 bases removed from V and 2 bases from J, the gap between germline ends came to 11 bases. The CDR3 length is 13 residues. Germline values: CDR1 SNHLY, CDR2 FYNNEI. The CDR3 sequence: CASIGHVQETQYF. CDR3 coding DNA: TGTGCCAGCATTGGACATGTTCAAGAGACCCAGTACTTC. Supplemented by reference TRBV2 and TRBJ2-5, the full variable domain reads EPEVTQTPSHQVTQMGQEVILRCVPISNHLYFYWYRQILGQKVEFLVSFYNNEISEKSEIFDDQFSVERPDGSNFTLKIRSTKLEDSAMYFCASIGHVQETQYFGPGTRLLVL.

The genes are TRBV2 and TRBJ2-3; possible D gene TRBD2, 5 bases. Per germline, CDR1 SNHLY and CDR2 FYNNEI. The CDR3 consists of 16 residues. Trimming took off 6 bases at V and 2 bases at J, with 18 bases between the two ends. In DNA, the CDR3 is TGTGCCAGCAGATCAACCGGGGTTCAGTTCACAGATACGCAGTATTTT. It codes for CASRSTGVQFTDTQYF.

This rearrangement joins TRBV30 to TRBJ1-5; no clear D gene. Trimming removed 0 bases from V and 4 bases from J, with 7 bases in between. CDR1 and CDR2 (germline): GTSNPN, SVGIG (reference sequence). CDR3 length: 13 residues. The CDR3 spells CAWSVTGNQPQHF. The CDR3 DNA follows: TGTGCCTGGAGTGTAACGGGGAATCAGCCCCAGCATTTT. Filled out from reference TRBV30 and TRBJ1-5, the complete variable domain reads SQTIHQWPATLVQPVGSPLSLECTVEGTSNPNLYWYRQAAGRGLQLLFYSVGIGQISSEVPQNLSASRPQDRQFILSSKKLLLSDSGFYLCAWSVTGNQPQHFGDGTRLSIL.

The chain recombines TRBV6-6 with TRBJ2-1; 8 bases fit TRBD2. This CDR3 is built from 12 residues. In germline, CDR1 is MNHNY, CDR2 SVGAGI (reference sequence). The junction had 8 bases not matched to a gene; V was cut back by 6 bases and J by 13 bases. The CDR3 nucleotides read TGTGCCAGCAGCCAGGGACTAGGCCAACAGTTCTTC. Its translation is CASSQGLGQQFF.

The chain joins TRBV19 to TRBJ1-4, with unresolved D. Trimming pared 6 bases from V and 0 bases from J, leaving 11 bases between. The CDR3 loop spans 15 amino acids. Germline CDR1 and CDR2: LNHDA and SQIVND (reference sequence). The DNA for the CDR3 is TGTGCCAGTAGCTTTACTGCGACAACTAATGAAAAACTGTTTTTT. It encodes CASSFTATTNEKLFF.

The chain carries TRBV4-1 and TRBJ1-2, with D perhaps matching TRBD1 (6 bases). The CDR3 totals 15 residues. CDR1 and CDR2 (germline): MGHRA, YSYEKL. V was shortened by 2 bases and J by 4 bases, with 14 bases between the two germline ends. This chain's CDR3 is CASSQSQGSGYGYTF. The CDR3 DNA is TGCGCCAGCAGCCAATCGCAGGGGTCCGGCTATGGCTACACCTTC.

The sample holds one count of this clone. The chain couples TRBV7-2 to TRBJ1-2; no clear D gene. V gave up 5 bases and J gave up 4 bases, with 20 bases separating them. CDR1 and CDR2 from the germline V gene are SGHTA and FQGNSA. This CDR3 has 16 residues. For the CDR3, the DNA is TGTGCCAGCAGCCCAGGACCGCAGGCGGGATCCTATGGCTACACCTTC. This sequence encodes CASSPGPQAGSYGYTF.

This clone was picked up one time. This rearrangement joins TRBV6-5 to TRBJ1-1; D is undetermined. V gave up 8 bases and J gave up 6 bases, with 10 bases separating them. Germline values: CDR1 MNHEY, CDR2 SVGAGI. The CDR3 contains 11 residues. The CDR3 DNA is TGTGCCAGCCGGGATCTCTCTGAAGCTTTCTTT. This encodes CASRDLSEAFF.

The V gene is TRBV18, the J gene TRBJ1-1, with D unresolved. The CDR3 consists of 14 residues. The ends were cut back, 1 base at V and 5 bases at J, with 11 bases in the middle. Germline loops: CDR1 KGHSH, CDR2 LQKENI. The CDR3: CASSPLDGETEAFF. The CDR3 DNA is TGTGCCAGCTCACCACTGGACGGGGAGACTGAAGCTTTCTTT.

The rearrangement joins TRBV6-6 to TRBJ1-4, with 7 bases aligning to TRBD1. V lost 5 bases and J lost 3; bases outside the gene matches: 12. This CDR3 is built from 17 residues. CDR1 and CDR2 (germline): MNHNY, SVGAGI (reference sequence). CDR3 nucleotides: TGTGCCAGCAGTCTTTTTTATCTGGGACAGTCTAATGAAAAACTGTTTTTT. Translated, it gives CASSLFYLGQSNEKLFF.

This chain connects TRBV7-8 to TRBJ1-5; the D gene is possibly TRBD1 (5 bases). CDR3 length: 14 residues. V lost 3 bases and J 5 bases, leaving 11 bases between the germline ends. From germline, CDR1 is SGHVS and CDR2 FQNEAQ. This CDR3 is CASSFTGGDQPQHF. The CDR3 DNA reads TGTGCCAGCAGCTTTACCGGGGGGGATCAGCCCCAGCATTTT.

With regard to this clone: Other DNA sequences in the sample encode the same CDR3. The rearrangement joins TRBV5-1 to TRBJ1-4; D gene uncertain. The length of the CDR3 is 13 residues. Germline V gives CDR1 SGHRS, CDR2 YFSETQ. V was clipped by 0 bases and J by 5 bases, with 5 bases between them. This chain's CDR3 is CASSLGLNEKLFF. CDR3 nucleotide sequence: TGCGCCAGCAGCTTGGGACTCAATGAAAAACTGTTTTTT.

The J gene is TRBJ2-1, the V gene TRBV5-1; 9 bases map to TRBD2. The CDR3 length is 16 residues. The V segment lost 7 bases and the J segment 2 bases; nucleotides outside the gene matches: 10. The germline V gene encodes CDR1 SGHRS and CDR2 YFSETQ. CDR3 nucleotide sequence: TGCGCCAGCCATCCGGCTAGCGGGGTGGCCTACAATGAGCAGTTCTTC. This translates into CASHPASGVAYNEQFF.

The V call is TRBV5-5, the J call TRBJ1-5; 8 bases map to TRBD1. In germline, CDR1 is SGHKS, CDR2 YYEKEE (reference sequence). The CDR3 has 16 amino acids. V lost 4 bases to trimming and J lost 4 bases; unmatched junction nucleotides: 10. The CDR3 here is CASSQDVGDRNQPQHF. The CDR3 DNA follows: TGTGCCAGCAGCCAGGACGTAGGGGACAGGAATCAGCCCCAGCATTTT.

The chain couples TRBV7-2 to TRBJ1-2; 11 bases align to TRBD1. CDR3 size: 17 residues. The V segment lost 4 bases and the J segment 5 bases; nucleotides outside the gene matches: 12. The germline V gene has CDR1 SGHTA and CDR2 FQGNSA. CDR3 protein: CASSSGQGAVVRYGYTF. CDR3 DNA: TGTGCCAGCAGCTCCGGACAGGGGGCCGTCGTGCGATATGGCTACACCTTC. The full variable domain, rest sourced from reference TRBV7-2 and TRBJ1-2, is GAGVSQSPSNKVTEKGKDVELRCDPISGHTALYWYRQSLGQGLEFLIYFQGNSAPDKSGLPSDRFSAERTGGSVSTLTIQRTQQEDSAVYLCASSSGQGAVVRYGYTFGSGTRLTVV.

J is TRBJ1-1 and V is TRBV3-1 (or the pseudogene TRBV3-2); 7 nucleotides align to TRBD1. CDR1 and CDR2 (germline): LGHDT, YNNKEL (reference sequence). The CDR3 covers 15 residues. Germline trimming cut 2 bases from V and 5 bases from J; bases unmatched to any gene: 8. The CDR3 is CASSQPATGRTEAFF. The CDR3 DNA reads as TGTGCCAGCAGCCAACCCGCGACAGGGAGGACTGAAGCTTTCTTT.

This clone turned up a few times. The chain uses TRBV30 and TRBJ1-5, with 9 bases aligning to TRBD1. V lost 2 bases, J lost 4 bases, and 6 bases stayed unmatched. The V gene's germline CDR1 is GTSNPN and CDR2 SVGIG (reference sequence). The CDR3 is 15 residues long. The CDR3 DNA reads TGTGCCTGGAGTCTCCGGGACAGGGCTAATCAGCCCCAGCATTTT. As protein: CAWSLRDRANQPQHF.

The CDR3 reads CASSDAWTGGRAFF. The CDR3 bases are TGTGCCAGCAGTGATGCCTGGACAGGGGGGAGAGCTTTCTTT. The rearrangement links TRBV25-1 to TRBJ1-1; 10 bases map to TRBD1. The CDR3 extends over 14 amino acids. Losses at the gene ends were 3 bases for V and 10 bases for J; bases not matched to a gene: 8. CDR1 MGHDK and CDR2 SYGVNS come from the germline V gene.

The chain combines TRBV18 with TRBJ2-7; a weak D match, TRBD2 (7 bases). The CDR3 spans 15 residues. Germline CDR1 reads KGHSH; CDR2 reads LQKENI. The V end lost 0 bases, the J end lost 6 bases, and 15 bases lay between the germline ends. The CDR3 region has the DNA TGTGCCAGCTCACCACCGAGCACGGGGGGCAGCGAGCAGTACTTC. It is translated as CASSPPSTGGSEQYF.

This clone came up once. V usage is TRBV11-2 and J usage is TRBJ2-1; 8 positions match TRBD2. The CDR3 runs 16 residues. Germline CDR1 SGHAT, CDR2 FQNNGV. Unmatched junction bases numbered 9, after V lost 1 base and J lost 7 bases. CDR3 amino acids: CASSLGAGGGINEQFF. DNA for the CDR3: TGTGCCAGCAGCTTAGGGGCGGGAGGAGGTATAAATGAGCAGTTCTTC.

The V call is TRBV28, the J call TRBJ2-7; D is possibly TRBD1 (5 bases). Trimming stripped 3 bases from V and 2 bases from J, with 8 bases between. Per the germline V gene, CDR1 is MDHEN and CDR2 is SYDVKM. The CDR3 totals 13 residues. The CDR3 is CASSFDRTYEQYF. Written as DNA, the CDR3 is TGTGCCAGCAGTTTTGACAGAACCTACGAGCAGTACTTC.

The chain combines TRBV7-9 with TRBJ1-2; TRBD1 agrees at 11 bases. Looked up from germline, CDR1 is SEHNR and CDR2 is FQNEAQ (reference sequence). V was clipped by 3 bases and J by 4 bases; unmatched bases: 4. This CDR3 is built from 15 residues. CDR3 sequence: CASSFSDRGLYGYTF. The CDR3 DNA reads as TGTGCCAGCAGCTTCTCGGACAGGGGGCTCTATGGCTACACCTTC. The variable domain in full, completed from reference TRBV7-9 and TRBJ1-2, reads DTGVSQNPRHKITKRGQNVTFRCDPISEHNRLYWYRQTLGQGPEFLTYFQNEAQLEKSRLLSDRFSAERPKGSFSTLEIQRTEQGDSAMYLCASSFSDRGLYGYTFGSGTRLTVV.

This clone was recorded a few times. V is TRBV28 and J is TRBJ1-2, with TRBD1 as a possible D gene (6 bases). The CDR3 extends over 14 amino acids. Germline lookup yields CDR1 MDHEN and CDR2 SYDVKM. Between the trimmed V and J ends, which lost 5 bases and 1 base, there was a span of 11 bases. The CDR3 loop is CASSTRRGNYGYTF. The CDR3 DNA follows: TGTGCCAGCAGTACCCGCAGGGGTAACTATGGCTACACCTTC.